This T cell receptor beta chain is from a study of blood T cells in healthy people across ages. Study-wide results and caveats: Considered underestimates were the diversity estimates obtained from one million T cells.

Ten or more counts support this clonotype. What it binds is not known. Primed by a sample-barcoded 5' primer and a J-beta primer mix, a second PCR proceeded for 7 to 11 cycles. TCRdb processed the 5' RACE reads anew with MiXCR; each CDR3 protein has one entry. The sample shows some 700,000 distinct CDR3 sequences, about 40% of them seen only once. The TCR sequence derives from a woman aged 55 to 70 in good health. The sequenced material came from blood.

The CDR3 protein is CSVNRAGETQYF. The CDR3 DNA is TGCAGTGTTAACAGGGCCGGAGAGACCCAGTACTTC. The chain is built from TRBV20-1 and TRBJ2-5, with D maybe TRBD1 (6 bases). The germline V and J ends were trimmed by 7 bases and 4 bases, with 13 bases remaining between them. The CDR3 length is 12 residues. Germline assignment: CDR1 DFQATT and CDR2 SNEGSKA (reference sequence).